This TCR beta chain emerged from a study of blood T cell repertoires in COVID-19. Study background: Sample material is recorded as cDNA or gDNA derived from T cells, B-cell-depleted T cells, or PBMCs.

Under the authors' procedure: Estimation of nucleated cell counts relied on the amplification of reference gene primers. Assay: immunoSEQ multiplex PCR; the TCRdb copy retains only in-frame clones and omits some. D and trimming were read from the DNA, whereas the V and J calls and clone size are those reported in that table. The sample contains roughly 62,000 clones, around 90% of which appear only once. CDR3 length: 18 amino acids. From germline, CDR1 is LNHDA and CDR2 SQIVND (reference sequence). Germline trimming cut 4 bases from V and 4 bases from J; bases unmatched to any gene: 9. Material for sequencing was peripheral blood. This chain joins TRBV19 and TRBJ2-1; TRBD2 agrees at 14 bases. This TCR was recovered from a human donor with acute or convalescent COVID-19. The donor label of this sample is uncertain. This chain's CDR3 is CASSRTSGGQISYNEQFF. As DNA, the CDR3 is TGTGCCAGTAGTAGGACTAGCGGGGGGCAAATATCTTACAATGAGCAGTTCTTC.